The T cell receptor (beta chain) under discussion was sequenced for a study of T-cell reconstitution after alpha-beta-depleted transplantation in children. The TCRbeta library was prepared with unique molecular identifiers. Each CDR3 protein gets one entry after TCRdb re-called the PCR reads with MiXCR. The repertoire holds 97,000 or so distinct CDR3 sequences, with 6% to 9% as singletons. This sequence was found in a boy between 2 and 15 years old with acute lymphoblastic leukemia, due to receive a stem cell transplant. This specimen consisted of PBMCs, obtained before TCRalphabeta/CD19-depleted stem cell transplant.

For the CDR3, the DNA is TGTGCCCTTAAGGAGGGGTATATGAACACTGAAGCTTTCTTT. This gives the protein CALKEGYMNTEAFF. The chain has TRBV6-1 and TRBJ1-1, with a possible D match to TRBD1 (5 bases). Germline CDR1 MNHNS, CDR2 SASEGT. This CDR3 spans 14 amino acids. Trimming removed 11 bases from V and 0 bases from J, with 16 bases in between.